A selection of T cell receptor beta chains follows, all from one sample in a study of persistence of HIV-infected CD4 T cells. No antigen has been assigned to these receptors. Only in-frame clones appear in the TCRdb table, and some are missing; sequencing was by immunoSEQ multiplex PCR. The table has roughly 20,000 clones, 65% seen once. The specimen was CD4+ T cells sorted from PBMCs after 18-hour stimulation, collected from a patient who received antiretroviral therapy. The origin of the receptors is an adult woman with HIV who was CMV-seropositive. CDR3s include the opening cysteine and the closing phenylalanine or tryptophan. Each record gives: V gene, clone size, J gene, D gene, CDR3 DNA, CDR3 protein. The D gene is left open where the match is weak. Clone size appears in some rows only: once, few, many, or a class for an expanded clone.

V: TRBV5-1
size: -
J: TRBJ2-2
D: TRBD1
DNA: TGCGCCAGCAGCCCTGGGACAGGGCCGTTCACCGGGGAGCTGTTTTTT
CDR3: CASSPGTGPFTGELFF

V: TRBV29-1
size: -
J: TRBJ2-3
D: TRBD2
DNA: TGCAGCGCCTGGGGTCTAGCGGGGGGGCCTAGAGATACGCAGTATTTT
CDR3: CSAWGLAGGPRDTQYF

V: TRBV6-5
size: once
J: TRBJ1-1
D: -
DNA: TGTGCCAGCAGTTCCCGCAAGAACACTGAAGCTTTCTTT
CDR3: CASSSRKNTEAFF

V: TRBV7-3
size: few
J: TRBJ2-5
D: -
DNA: TGTGCCAGCAGCTTAATGTCGGGTCTTCAAGAGACCCAGTACTTC
CDR3: CASSLMSGLQETQYF

V: TRBV5-8
size: -
J: TRBJ1-1
D: -
DNA: TGTGCCAGCAGTCCTGGACGGTGGAACACTGAAGCTTTCTTT
CDR3: CASSPGRWNTEAFF

V: TRBV19
size: few
J: TRBJ2-2
D: TRBD1
DNA: TGTGCCAGTACCCTGGACAGGGGCGACACCGGGGAGCTGTTTTTT
CDR3: CASTLDRGDTGELFF

V: TRBV2
size: few
J: TRBJ2-1
D: -
DNA: TGTGCCAGCAGTGTTGGACAGAGCTCCTACAATGAGCAGTTCTTC
CDR3: CASSVGQSSYNEQFF

V: TRBV24-1
size: -
J: TRBJ2-3
D: -
DNA: TGTGCCACCAGTGACCCGTTCCCCGGGGAAACAGATACGCAGTATTTT
CDR3: CATSDPFPGETDTQYF

V: TRBV6-5
size: large
J: TRBJ1-1
D: -
DNA: TGTGCCAGCAGCTGGGGAACGGGGGCGAACACTGAAGCTTTCTTT
CDR3: CASSWGTGANTEAFF

V: TRBV6-5
size: -
J: TRBJ2-1
D: -
DNA: TGTGCCAGCCGCCCGGGGAGCTCCTACAATGAGCAGTTCTTC
CDR3: CASRPGSSYNEQFF

V: TRBV3-1/TRBV3-2
size: -
J: TRBJ2-2
D: -
DNA: TGTGCCAGCAGCCAAGAGGTTGCCGGGGAGCTGTTTTTT
CDR3: CASSQEVAGELFF

V: TRBV6-2/TRBV6-3
size: -
J: TRBJ2-3
D: TRBD1
DNA: TGTGCCAGCAGCCCTCGGACAGGGGGCAACACAGATACGCAGTATTTT
CDR3: CASSPRTGGNTDTQYF

V: TRBV28
size: -
J: TRBJ2-2
D: TRBD2
DNA: TGTGCCAGCGGGGGGGGTGCCACCGGGGAGCTGTTTTTT
CDR3: CASGGGATGELFF

V: TRBV5-5
size: few
J: TRBJ2-1
D: -
DNA: TGTGCCAGCAGCCCGGCCGGGACATCTGAGCAGTTCTTC
CDR3: CASSPAGTSEQFF

V: TRBV3-1/TRBV3-2
size: once
J: TRBJ1-1
D: -
DNA: TGTGCCAGCAGCCAAGACAGGGAAGCTTTCTTT
CDR3: CASSQDREAFF

V: TRBV27
size: -
J: TRBJ2-3
D: TRBD2
DNA: TGTGCCAGCAGTCCGGGACTAGCGGGGTCAGATACGCAGTATTTT
CDR3: CASSPGLAGSDTQYF

V: TRBV12-2
size: few
J: TRBJ1-5
D: -
DNA: TGTGCAAGTCGCTTTAGTTCAAGGGAACGGGGCAATCAGCCCCAGCATTTT
CDR3: CASRFSSRERGNQPQHF

V: TRBV9
size: few
J: TRBJ1-1
D: -
DNA: TGTGCCAGCAGCTCCCGAGGGGGTGGACATAACACTGAAGCTTTCTTT
CDR3: CASSSRGGGHNTEAFF

V: TRBV5-8
size: -
J: TRBJ1-1
D: -
DNA: TGTGCCAGCAGCTTGGTGGTCGGGGTTCCCACTGAAGCTTTCTTT
CDR3: CASSLVVGVPTEAFF

V: TRBV5-1
size: medium-sized
J: TRBJ1-6
D: -
DNA: TGCGCCAGCAGCTCTCAAGTGACAGGTCCTAATTCACCCCTCCACTTT
CDR3: CASSSQVTGPNSPLHF

V: TRBV4-1
size: once
J: TRBJ1-5
D: -
DNA: TGCGCCAGCAGCCAAGATCCAGGAAATAGCAATCAGCCCCAGCATTTT
CDR3: CASSQDPGNSNQPQHF

V: TRBV5-4
size: -
J: TRBJ2-1
D: TRBD1
DNA: TGTGCCAGCAGGTCTCCGGGACAGGGGATCTACAATGAGCAGTTCTTC
CDR3: CASRSPGQGIYNEQFF

V: TRBV15
size: once
J: TRBJ1-1
D: -
DNA: TGTGCCACCAGCAGAGATTTCGGGCAGACTGAAGCTTTCTTT
CDR3: CATSRDFGQTEAFF

V: TRBV29-1
size: -
J: TRBJ1-2
D: TRBD1
DNA: TGCAGCGTTGAGCGGGACAGGGGGGTCGGCTACACCTTC
CDR3: CSVERDRGVGYTF

V: TRBV7-8
size: few
J: TRBJ1-5
D: -
DNA: TGTGCCAGCAGCCCCCGGCCAGGGGCCAGCAATCAGCCCCAGCATTTT
CDR3: CASSPRPGASNQPQHF

V: TRBV14
size: -
J: TRBJ2-3
D: -
DNA: TGTGCCAGCAGCCAATATGATTTAGGGGGGGCGCGAGATACGCAGTATTTT
CDR3: CASSQYDLGGARDTQYF

V: TRBV5-1
size: -
J: TRBJ2-3
D: -
DNA: TGCGCCAGCCGACTTCGACAGGCAAACACAGATACGCAGTATTTT
CDR3: CASRLRQANTDTQYF

V: TRBV21-1
size: -
J: TRBJ1-2
D: -
DNA: TGTGCCAGCATCTTAAGACGGGACGGAGCCCATGGCTACACCTTC
CDR3: CASILRRDGAHGYTF

V: TRBV5-1
size: -
J: TRBJ1-1
D: -
DNA: TGCGCCAGCAGCAGGCTAGGCCTTGGTGTGAACACTGAAGCTTTCTTT
CDR3: CASSRLGLGVNTEAFF

V: TRBV10-1
size: -
J: TRBJ2-1
D: -
DNA: TGCGCCAGCAGCGCGAACACATTCAATGAGCAGTTCTTC
CDR3: CASSANTFNEQFF

V: TRBV6-1
size: few
J: TRBJ1-4
D: -
DNA: TGTGCCAGCAGTGAACAAGTCACAACTAATGAAAAACTGTTTTTT
CDR3: CASSEQVTTNEKLFF

V: TRBV19
size: -
J: TRBJ2-6
D: -
DNA: TGTGCCAGTAGCAAAGACAGAAGAGGAACTGGGGCCAACGTCCTGACTTTC
CDR3: CASSKDRRGTGANVLTF

V: TRBV5-1
size: -
J: TRBJ1-1
D: -
DNA: TGCGCCAGCAGCTTGGGACAGCGTCCCACTGAAGCTTTCTTT
CDR3: CASSLGQRPTEAFF

V: TRBV29-1
size: few
J: TRBJ2-1
D: -
DNA: TGCAGCGTTGAAGACGCAGGCAATGAGCAGTTCTTC
CDR3: CSVEDAGNEQFF

V: TRBV5-1
size: few
J: TRBJ1-6
D: -
DNA: TGCGCCAGCAGCTTGGCTGGAGGGGAGAATTCACCCCTCCACTTT
CDR3: CASSLAGGENSPLHF

V: TRBV5-8
size: -
J: TRBJ1-2
D: -
DNA: TGTGCCAGCAGCTTCCCAGGGTTGAACTATAACTATGGCTACACCTTC
CDR3: CASSFPGLNYNYGYTF

V: TRBV6-1
size: -
J: TRBJ2-4
D: -
DNA: TGTGCCAGCAGTTATAGCTTAGGTAACATTCAGTACTTC
CDR3: CASSYSLGNIQYF

V: TRBV19
size: medium-sized
J: TRBJ1-3
D: -
DNA: TGTGCCAGTATAAGGACAGACTCTGGAAACACCATATATTTT
CDR3: CASIRTDSGNTIYF

V: TRBV15
size: -
J: TRBJ1-1
D: -
DNA: TGTGCCACCAGCAGAGATCTGGAAGTGAACACTGAAGCTTTCTTT
CDR3: CATSRDLEVNTEAFF

V: TRBV9
size: -
J: TRBJ1-3
D: -
DNA: TGTGCCAGCAGCGTAAGTCGTGCTCCAGGAAACACCATATATTTT
CDR3: CASSVSRAPGNTIYF

V: TRBV7-2
size: -
J: TRBJ1-1
D: -
DNA: TGTGCCAGCAGCGTGGGACCCGGAATGAACACTGAAGCTTTCTTT
CDR3: CASSVGPGMNTEAFF

V: TRBV12-3/TRBV12-4
size: -
J: TRBJ2-7
D: -
DNA: TGTGCCAGCAGTCTGAATCCGGGGTCCGAGCAGTACTTC
CDR3: CASSLNPGSEQYF

V: TRBV2
size: once
J: TRBJ1-2
D: TRBD1
DNA: TGTGCCAGCAGTGAAATGCAGGGGGAGAACTATGGCTACACCTTC
CDR3: CASSEMQGENYGYTF